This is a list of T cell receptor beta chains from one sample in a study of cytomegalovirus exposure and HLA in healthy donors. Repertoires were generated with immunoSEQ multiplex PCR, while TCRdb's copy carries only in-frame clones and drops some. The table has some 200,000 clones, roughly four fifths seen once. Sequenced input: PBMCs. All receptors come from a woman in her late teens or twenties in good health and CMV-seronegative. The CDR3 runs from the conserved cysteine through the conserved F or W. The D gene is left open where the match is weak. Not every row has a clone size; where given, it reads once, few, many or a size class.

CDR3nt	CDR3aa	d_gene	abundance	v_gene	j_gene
TGTGCCAGCAAATATCCCAGGGATACCGGGGAGCTGTTTTTT	CASKYPRDTGELFF	.	.	TRBV6-5	TRBJ2-2
TGTGCCAGCAGCCTCCGGGACAGGGTGGGAGGCTACACCTTC	CASSLRDRVGGYTF	TRBD1	few	TRBV6-5	TRBJ1-2
TGTGCCAGTAGCAACACCAGAATCGATTACAATGAGCAGTTCTTC	CASSNTRIDYNEQFF	.	.	TRBV19	TRBJ2-1
TGTGCCAGCAGCTTGGATCCTAGCGGGAGTCGGCAAGAGACCCAGTACTTC	CASSLDPSGSRQETQYF	TRBD2	.	TRBV5-4	TRBJ2-5
TGTGCCAGTAGTATAATGGCGGGACCCTACAATGAGCAGTTCTTC	CASSIMAGPYNEQFF	.	.	TRBV19	TRBJ2-1
TGTGCCAGCAGTGAGGGGGGCAGGGGGTGGGATACAGATACGCAGTATTTT	CASSEGGRGWDTDTQYF	.	.	TRBV6-1	TRBJ2-3
TGTGCCAGCAGCCAAGAAGGGACACCCCCGGGACCACAGTTCTTC	CASSQEGTPPGPQFF	.	.	TRBV4-2	TRBJ2-1
TGTGCCAGCAGCGTTAGGGGACTAGCGGGGGAGACCCAGTACTTC	CASSVRGLAGETQYF	TRBD2	.	TRBV9	TRBJ2-5
TGTGCCAGCAGCGTAGGTACAGACTATGGCTACACCTTC	CASSVGTDYGYTF	.	.	TRBV9	TRBJ1-2
TGTGCCAGCGGAGCCGACCTTGCTGTTAGTGGCTACACCTTC	CASGADLAVSGYTF	.	.	TRBV6-5	TRBJ1-2
TGTGCCTGGAGTGCCCTAAGATACACTGAAGCTTTCTTT	CAWSALRYTEAFF	.	.	TRBV30	TRBJ1-1
TGTGCCAGCAGTTACGAGGGAGTGCGGGTGAAGGGTGAGCAGTTCTTC	CASSYEGVRVKGEQFF	.	.	TRBV6-5	TRBJ2-1
TGTGCCAGCAGCCACTCGGGACATAGCGTCTACGAGCAGTACTTC	CASSHSGHSVYEQYF	.	.	TRBV7-9	TRBJ2-7
TGTGCCAGCAGCTCCCGTTACACAGATACGCAGTATTTT	CASSSRYTDTQYF	.	.	TRBV11-3	TRBJ2-3
TGCGCCAGCAGCTTGGGAACTAGCGGGGTCACAGATACGCAGTATTTT	CASSLGTSGVTDTQYF	TRBD2	.	TRBV5-1	TRBJ2-3
TGCGCCAGCAGCCAAGATGGAGTTCCGGACAGGGGTATCGCAGATACGCAGTATTTT	CASSQDGVPDRGIADTQYF	TRBD1	.	TRBV4-1	TRBJ2-3
TGTGCCAGCAGCTCCGCCCGGGTAGAGAACACTGAAGCTTTCTTT	CASSSARVENTEAFF	.	.	TRBV7-9	TRBJ1-1
TGTGCCTGGAGCCAACGGGACAGTCGAAATCAGCCCCAGCATTTT	CAWSQRDSRNQPQHF	TRBD1	.	TRBV30	TRBJ1-5
TGCGCCAGCAGCCCGCACAGGGGGCTGGTCATCGGGGAGCTGTTTTTT	CASSPHRGLVIGELFF	TRBD1	.	TRBV4-1	TRBJ2-2
TGTGCCAGCAGCAACTCCGGGACAGGGGATTACGAGCAGTACTTC	CASSNSGTGDYEQYF	TRBD1	.	TRBV28	TRBJ2-7
TGTGCCAGCCTATCCGATCACGGGACAGGGACGAACACCGGGGAGCTGTTTTTT	CASLSDHGTGTNTGELFF	TRBD1	once	TRBV7-9	TRBJ2-2
TGTGCCAGTAGTATAGGGGCAGTCAACTATGGCTACACCTTC	CASSIGAVNYGYTF	.	.	TRBV19	TRBJ1-2
TGTGCCAGCAGCTTCCAGACGGGAAGCGCAGATACGCAGTATTTT	CASSFQTGSADTQYF	.	.	TRBV11-2	TRBJ2-3
TGTGCCATCAGTGAGTCGGGCCCAACAGATAATGAAAAACTGTTTTTT	CAISESGPTDNEKLFF	.	.	TRBV10-3	TRBJ1-4
TGTGCCAGCAGCCTAGCGGGAGTCGGTACAGATACGCAGTATTTT	CASSLAGVGTDTQYF	TRBD2	.	TRBV9	TRBJ2-3
TGTGCCAGTAGTGGGACTGGGCGTAACACCGGGGAGCTGTTTTTT	CASSGTGRNTGELFF	.	.	TRBV19	TRBJ2-2
TGTGCCAGTAGTATGGGGGCACGGCCCCAGCATTTT	CASSMGARPQHF	.	.	TRBV19	TRBJ1-5
TGCGCCAGCAGCTTGGAGGGACAGGGTAGAGAGACCCAGTACTTC	CASSLEGQGRETQYF	TRBD1	.	TRBV5-1	TRBJ2-5
TGTGCCAGCAGCCCCATCTCGGCAGGTGGTATGTACGAGCAGTACTTC	CASSPISAGGMYEQYF	.	.	TRBV7-9	TRBJ2-7
TGTGCCAGCAGTTTGGGACAGGGGGAGCAGCCCCAGCATTTT	CASSLGQGEQPQHF	TRBD1	.	TRBV28	TRBJ1-5
TGTGCCTGGAGTGTGGGGGGAGGTTTTGGTCAGCCCCAGCATTTT	CAWSVGGGFGQPQHF	.	.	TRBV30	TRBJ1-5
TGTGCCAGCAGTGGTCGGGCTAGCGGAGGCACAGATACGCAGTATTTT	CASSGRASGGTDTQYF	TRBD2	.	TRBV25-1	TRBJ2-3
TGTGCCAGCAGGACCGGGACAGGGCCCTACGAGCAGTACTTC	CASRTGTGPYEQYF	TRBD1	.	TRBV2	TRBJ2-7
TGTGCCAGCAAGACGGGACTAGCGGGGCAAAATGAGCAGTTCTTC	CASKTGLAGQNEQFF	TRBD2	.	TRBV7-8	TRBJ2-1
TGTGCCAGCAGCGACATCGGACTAGCGGGAGCAGGCAATGAGCAGTTCTTC	CASSDIGLAGAGNEQFF	TRBD2	once	TRBV2	TRBJ2-1
TGTGCCAGCAGCTTATCGATGGGGGCGGAAGGAAACACCATATATTTT	CASSLSMGAEGNTIYF	.	.	TRBV11-2	TRBJ1-3
TGTGCCAGCAGCCGAGATAGCGGGAGGACAGATATGCAGTATTTT	CASSRDSGRTDMQYF	TRBD2	.	TRBV4-2	TRBJ2-3
TGTGCCAGCAGTTACGTCCGCGGCACCGGGGAGCTGTTTTTT	CASSYVRGTGELFF	.	.	TRBV6-5	TRBJ2-2
TGTGCCAGTAGTCCCGCGGACAGGGAGATAATGTATGGCTACACCTTC	CASSPADREIMYGYTF	TRBD1	.	TRBV19	TRBJ1-2
TGTGCCAGCAGTCCGACCGGACCGACTAGCGGGAGGGACTACGAGCAGTACTTC	CASSPTGPTSGRDYEQYF	TRBD2	.	TRBV27	TRBJ2-7
TGTGCCAGAAGCTTGATGTCAGGGCAGTACTTC	CARSLMSGQYF	.	.	TRBV5-3	TRBJ2-7
TGTGCCAGCAGTTACGGAGGCGGTTACCAAGAGACCCAGTACTTC	CASSYGGGYQETQYF	.	.	TRBV6-5	TRBJ2-5
TGTGCTAGCAGCCTACGACTCGGTTCCGGGAGGAGCACAGATACGCAGTATTTT	CASSLRLGSGRSTDTQYF	TRBD2	few	TRBV7-7	TRBJ2-3
TGTGCCAGCAGCTTACGACAGGGGGGTACAGATACGCAGTATTTT	CASSLRQGGTDTQYF	TRBD1	.	TRBV9	TRBJ2-3
TGTGCCACCAGCAAACCCGACAGGGTATACGGCTACACCTTC	CATSKPDRVYGYTF	TRBD1	.	TRBV15	TRBJ1-2
TGCGCCAGCAGCTTCAGGGGTGAGCAGTTCTTC	CASSFRGEQFF	.	once	TRBV5-1	TRBJ2-1
TGCGCCAGCAGCGGGGACAGGGGGCCTCCCATAGCCAAAAACATTCAGTACTTC	CASSGDRGPPIAKNIQYF	TRBD1	.	TRBV10-1	TRBJ2-4
TGTGCCAGCAGCACCCGGACTACAAGCGGGGAGACCCAGTACTTC	CASSTRTTSGETQYF	.	.	TRBV5-4	TRBJ2-5
TGTGCCACCAGGGGACTACCCTACAATGAGCAGTTCTTC	CATRGLPYNEQFF	.	.	TRBV5-4	TRBJ2-1
TGTGCCAGCTCACCAAGTTACGGGGCTAATGAAAAACTGTTTTTT	CASSPSYGANEKLFF	.	.	TRBV18	TRBJ1-4
TGTGCCAGCAGCTGGGGACTAGCGGCAACCTACGAGCAGTACTTC	CASSWGLAATYEQYF	TRBD2	.	TRBV5-6	TRBJ2-7
TGTGCCAGCAGCCCTAGGGGGACTAGGCCCAGTGAGCAGTTCTTC	CASSPRGTRPSEQFF	TRBD2	.	TRBV7-2	TRBJ2-1
TGTGCCAGCAGTTACTCTGGGGCAGGGAACACCATATATTTT	CASSYSGAGNTIYF	.	few	TRBV6-5	TRBJ1-3